This T cell receptor beta chain was recovered during a study of blood T cell repertoires in COVID-19. Study-wide context: The United States, Italy and Spain supplied acute and convalescent COVID-19 samples.

This clone is a singleton in its sample. Germline loops: CDR1 MDHEN, CDR2 SYDVKM. J gave up 0 bases and V 7 bases, and 11 bases lay outside the gene matches. CDR3 length equals 18 residues. In the original analysis: Reference gene primer amplification gave estimated nucleated cell counts. The repertoire was sequenced with immunoSEQ multiplex PCR; TCRdb's copy has only in-frame clones and lacks some. The DNA was the basis for D and trimming; V, J and clone size are from that table. The profile shows more than 45,000 clones, more than 80% of them singletons. This clonotype was sampled from a man in his 60s with acute or convalescent COVID-19. The genes are TRBV28 and TRBJ1-5; 11 bases line up with TRBD1. The sequenced sample consisted of peripheral blood. The CDR3 DNA sequence: TGTGCCAGCACCGTGGGGGGACAGGGGGGTGTTAGCAATCAGCCCCAGCATTTT. This codes for CASTVGGQGGVSNQPQHF.